Sequencing of this TCR beta chain was carried out in a study of blood T cell repertoires in COVID-19. Study-wide context: COVID-19 samples from acute and convalescent phases originated in the United States, Italy and Spain. Sources were T cells, B-cell-depleted T cells, or PBMCs; the material itself was cDNA or gDNA.

Clones were read by immunoSEQ multiplex PCR, and TCRdb kept only the in-frame ones, dropping some. The data hold about 300,000 clones, with 87% observed a single time. This clone was seen only once. The V gene end was trimmed by 4 bases and the J gene end by 4 bases; junction bases not matched to a gene: 9. The CDR3 consists of 15 residues. The germline CDR1 and CDR2 sequences are SGHRS and YFSETQ. Sequencing was carried out using peripheral blood. This rearrangement joins TRBV5-1 to TRBJ1-1; 8 positions match TRBD1. The TCR sequence derives from a woman between 35 and 50 years old who had recovered from COVID-19. CDR3 nucleotides: TGCGCCAGCAGCGCTGGGTACAGGGGGAGCACTGAAGCTTTCTTT. It encodes CASSAGYRGSTEAFF.